This T cell receptor (beta chain) derives from a study of Ad26.COV2.S vaccination and SARS-CoV-2 variants. The overall study: Sample donor was a member of the COV1001 Ad26.COV2.S trial arm.

Germline CDR1 is SGDLS and CDR2 is YYNGEE. The CDR3 has 12 amino acids. V was pared by 4 bases and J by 10 bases, with 5 bases of the junction left unmatched. Sequencing was performed with immunoSEQ multiplex PCR; in TCRdb, only in-frame clones are kept and a portion is missing. The top ten clones hold 2.5% to 3% of a sample with over 400,000 clones, approximately 89% of them seen once. Treatment defined: 19 received Ad26.COV2.S at low or high dose, single or two shots; about 5 received placebo; per-sample allocation not given. The study sampled participants on day 63 after the first vaccine or placebo injection. It was Wuhan-strain SARS-CoV-2 spike that the Ad26 vaccine vector expressed.

This clonotype originated in a person between 18 and 65 years old who received the Ad26.COV2.S COVID-19 vaccine or a placebo. The specimen was peripheral blood, collected in a trial of Ad26.COV2.S vaccine versus placebo. The chain combines TRBV9 with TRBJ2-3; 8 bases are a match to TRBD2. The CDR3 DNA reads as TGTGCCAGCAGCCAGGGACTAGAGTCGCAGTATTTT. Protein: CASSQGLESQYF.